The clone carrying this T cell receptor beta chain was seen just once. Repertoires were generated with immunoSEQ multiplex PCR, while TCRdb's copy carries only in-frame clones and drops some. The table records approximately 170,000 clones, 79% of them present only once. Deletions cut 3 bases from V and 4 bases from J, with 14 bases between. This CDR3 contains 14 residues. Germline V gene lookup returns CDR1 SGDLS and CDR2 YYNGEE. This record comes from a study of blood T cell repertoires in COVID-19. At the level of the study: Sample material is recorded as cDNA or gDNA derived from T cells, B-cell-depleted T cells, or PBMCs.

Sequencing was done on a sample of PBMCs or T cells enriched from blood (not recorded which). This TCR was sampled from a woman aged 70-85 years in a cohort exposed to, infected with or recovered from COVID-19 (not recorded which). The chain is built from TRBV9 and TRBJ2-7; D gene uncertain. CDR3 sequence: CASSASPNGYEQYF. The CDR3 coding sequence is TGTGCCAGCAGCGCCTCCCCGAACGGGTACGAGCAGTACTTC.